This T cell receptor (beta chain) was found in a study of Graves' ophthalmopathy and Graves' hyperthyroidism listed by TCRdb under 2018. Broadly, across the study: Peripheral blood was collected at initial diagnosis, prior to any treatment. To explore V-J signatures that separate ophthalmopathy from hyperthyroidism, a discovery set of about 100 patients was enrolled, consisting of approximately 44 with ophthalmopathy and roughly 60 with stable hyperthyroidism. In about 6 hyperthyroidism patients, the T-cell repertoire of thyroid tissue was compared with the T-cell repertoire of blood. To tell Graves' ophthalmopathy apart from Graves' hyperthyroidism, and to predict which patients would progress to ophthalmopathy, the study relied on TCR beta repertoire signatures. Once sampling was done, hyperthyroidism patients were given methimazole at a starting dose of 30 mg daily, while ophthalmopathy patients were given high-dose intravenous methylprednisolone. An independent validation cohort was composed of some 19 hyperthyroidism patients and around 16 patients who later progressed from hyperthyroidism to ophthalmopathy. In total, approximately 130 blood samples were TCR-sequenced: some 43 ophthalmopathy, some 75 hyperthyroidism and some 17 hyperthyroidism-to-ophthalmopathy patients.

What the study reported, not specific to this receptor: Ophthalmopathy was separated from stable hyperthyroidism by the 13-signature model with around 89% sensitivity and roughly 82% specificity in cross-validation and with 80%/75% in the test set. No statistical method was used to predetermine the sample size, and group allocation was not hidden from the investigators. In validation, the model predicted ophthalmopathy progression with 70.59% sensitivity and 72.22% specificity; roughly 12 predicted patients were CT-confirmed with GO in a median of about 6.2 months. Most expanded thyroid clonotypes with frequency above 0.001 were also detected in blood, suggesting blood repertoires may reflect the thyroid immune response.

Ophthalmopathy patients were characterized by moderately to severely active disease, a Clinical Activity Score of at least 3, a NOSPECS grade of at least 4, and a disease duration under 3 months. Anyone with other autoimmune diseases, uncontrolled infections, pregnancy or lactation was excluded from the study. Diagnosis was based on clinical symptoms, serum thyroxine, TRAb, thyroid ultrasound and orbital computed tomography. Ficoll-Paque density gradient centrifugation was used to isolate PBMCs from around 9.1 ml of fresh peripheral blood. Total RNA was extracted using Trizol reagent, and RNA quality was checked on an Agilent 2100 Bioanalyzer. From a lookup of the germline V gene (reference sequence), CDR1 and CDR2 are SEHNR and FQNEAQ. V and J lose 4 bases and 14 bases, and a span of 18 bases separates them. The CDR3 holds 13 amino acids from the cysteine to the phenylalanine. Of the read, only the CDR3 DNA is kept; its 39 bases are in frame from base 1.

In this sample, this clonotype turned up once. This clone's antigen is unknown. Within one base of it there is no much larger clone, and no base qualities were kept. On its own, one read is weak support. TCR beta CDR3 regions were amplified from RNA transcripts for repertoire sequencing. The first round was an RT-PCR using HTBI primers with the Qiagen OneStep RT-PCR kit, and this first round was followed by a second-round multiplex PCR, then size selection and purification. Sequencing of the libraries was carried out on an Illumina HiSeq2000 in paired-end mode with 100 bp reads. The authors' pipeline ran thus. Reads were processed with SOAPnuke, discarding reads with adapters, uncalled bases, mean Phred below 15, or no exact constant-primer or identifier match. COPE v1.2.5 was used to merge high-quality paired reads. Clonotypes were defined as unique nucleotide sequences and were aligned to IMGT TRB V, D and J references using MiTCR v1.1. Analysis was restricted to V-J combinations with a frequency above 0.0001, which covered roughly 99% of repertoires. For each V-J combination, a TCR clonal expansion and chaos score was defined as F50 clonal expansion divided by the chaos observed in the TCRdist matrix. Welch's t-statistics and random forest were used to reduce the features to approximately 13 V-J combinations, which were then used as input to a naive Bayes classifier. The Morisita-Horn index was used to measure how similar the thyroid and blood repertoires were. The public reads were reprocessed in TCRdb via fastp at Q25 and MiXCR, keeping in-frame beta chains. Every CDR3 protein is listed once, alongside the most common genes and DNA of its rows. TCRdb, not the authors, supplied the V and J calls. For this sample there are approximately 700,000 distinct CDR3 sequences; roughly 41% appear just once. The ten largest account for around 3% of the sample.

The specimen sequenced was peripheral blood. The rearrangement joined TRBV7-9 to TRBJ1-5, and TRBD1 may be the D gene, going by 5 matching bases. The clonotype comes from an adult man with Graves' ophthalmopathy. The bases read TGTGCCAGCAGCTCGACGGGACTAGCCTACGAGCATTTT. Protein translation: CASSSTGLAYEHF.